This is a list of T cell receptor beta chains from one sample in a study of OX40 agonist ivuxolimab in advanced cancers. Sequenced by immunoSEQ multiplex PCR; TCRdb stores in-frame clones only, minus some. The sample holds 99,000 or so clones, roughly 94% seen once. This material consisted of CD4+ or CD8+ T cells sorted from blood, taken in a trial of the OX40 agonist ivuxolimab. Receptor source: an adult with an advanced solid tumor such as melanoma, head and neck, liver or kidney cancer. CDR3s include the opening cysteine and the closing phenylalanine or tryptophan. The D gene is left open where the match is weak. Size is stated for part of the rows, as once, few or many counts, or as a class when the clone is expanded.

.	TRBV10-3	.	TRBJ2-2	CAISEGGVNTGELFF	TGTGCCATCAGTGAAGGGGGGGTGAACACCGGGGAGCTGTTTTTT
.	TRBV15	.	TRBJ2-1	CATSRDLSSKGNEQFF	TGTGCCACCAGCAGAGATCTAAGTAGCAAGGGCAATGAGCAGTTCTTC
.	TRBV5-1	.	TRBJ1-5	CASSLFLAGQPQHF	TGCGCCAGCAGCTTGTTCCTCGCCGGTCAGCCCCAGCATTTT
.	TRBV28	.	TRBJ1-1	CASSSPTTEAFF	TGTGCCAGCAGTTCTCCGACGACCGAAGCTTTCTTT
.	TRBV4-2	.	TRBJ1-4	CASSHSQGWLFF	TGTGCCAGCAGCCATTCCCAAGGGTGGCTGTTTTTT
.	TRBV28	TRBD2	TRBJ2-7	CASSPIAGGHNEQYF	TGTGCCAGCAGCCCGATAGCGGGAGGGCACAACGAGCAGTACTTC
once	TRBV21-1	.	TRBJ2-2	CASSNNSLPGLAGGPYTGELFF	TGTGCCAGCAGCAACAACTCACTACCGGGACTAGCGGGAGGGCCCTACACCGGGGAGCTGTTTTTT
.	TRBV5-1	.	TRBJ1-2	CASSLLQVENYGYTF	TGCGCCAGCAGCCTTCTCCAGGTAGAGAACTATGGCTACACCTTC
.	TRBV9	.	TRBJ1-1	CASSEDPGGTEAFF	TGTGCCAGCAGCGAAGACCCGGGGGGCACTGAAGCTTTCTTT
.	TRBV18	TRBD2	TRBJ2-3	CASSPPGLAEGSDTQYF	TGTGCCAGCTCACCACCCGGACTAGCGGAGGGCTCAGATACGCAGTATTTT
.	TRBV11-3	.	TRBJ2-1	CASSSGQLKGNEQFF	TGTGCCAGCAGCTCCGGACAGCTCAAGGGGAATGAGCAGTTCTTC
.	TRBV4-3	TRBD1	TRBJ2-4	CASSQAIGTENKNIQYF	TGCGCCAGCAGCCAAGCGATTGGGACAGAAAACAAAAACATTCAGTACTTC
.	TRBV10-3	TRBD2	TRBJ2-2	CAISGSGRNTGELFF	TGTGCCATCAGTGGTAGCGGGAGGAACACCGGGGAGCTGTTTTTT
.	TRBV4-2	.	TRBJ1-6	CASSPRPDSSYNSPLHF	TGTGCCAGCAGCCCCCGCCCTGATTCCTCCTATAATTCACCCCTCCACTTT
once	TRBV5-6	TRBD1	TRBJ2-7	CASSWTGDEQYF	TGTGCCAGCAGCTGGACAGGGGACGAGCAGTACTTC
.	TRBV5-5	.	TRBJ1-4	CASSGTWGTTNEKLFF	TGTGCCAGCAGCGGTACGTGGGGGACAACTAATGAAAAACTGTTTTTT
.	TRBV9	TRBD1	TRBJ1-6	CASSVRSGTGDSPLHF	TGTGCCAGCAGCGTGAGATCCGGGACAGGTGATTCACCCCTCCACTTT
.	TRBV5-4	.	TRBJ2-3	CASSLASIRDTQYF	TGTGCCAGCAGCTTGGCTAGCATTCGAGATACGCAGTATTTT
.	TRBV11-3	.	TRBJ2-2	CASSGQAWGTGELFF	TGTGCCAGCAGCGGCCAAGCCTGGGGCACCGGGGAGCTGTTTTTT
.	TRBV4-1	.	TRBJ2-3	CASSQEIPTDTQYF	TGCGCCAGCAGCCAAGAAATTCCCACGGATACGCAGTATTTT
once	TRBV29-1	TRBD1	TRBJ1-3	CSVEDTGTGAGNTIYF	TGCAGCGTTGAAGATACCGGGACAGGGGCTGGAAACACCATATATTTT
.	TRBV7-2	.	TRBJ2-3	CASSQRFGADTQYF	TGTGCCAGCAGCCAACGATTCGGGGCAGATACGCAGTATTTT
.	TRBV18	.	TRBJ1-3	CASSPTEVGISGNTIYF	TGTGCCAGCTCACCTACGGAGGTGGGGATCTCTGGAAACACCATATATTTT
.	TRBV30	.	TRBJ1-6	CAWSSIQNSPLHF	TGTGCCTGGAGTTCCATTCAGAATTCACCCCTCCACTTT
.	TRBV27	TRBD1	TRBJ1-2	CATPRDRGTDGYTF	TGCGCCACCCCCCGGGACAGGGGCACCGATGGCTACACCTTC
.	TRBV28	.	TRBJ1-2	CASKPGLWYGYTF	TGTGCCAGCAAACCGGGTTTATGGTATGGCTACACCTTC
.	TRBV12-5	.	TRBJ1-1	CASGLVWGIYTEAFF	TGTGCTAGTGGTTTGGTTTGGGGGATTTACACTGAAGCTTTCTTT
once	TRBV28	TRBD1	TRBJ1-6	CASSWDRDNSPLHF	TGTGCCAGCAGTTGGGACAGGGATAATTCACCCCTCCACTTT
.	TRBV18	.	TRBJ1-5	CASSPNRDPSNQPQHF	TGTGCCAGCTCACCAAACAGGGACCCTAGCAATCAGCCCCAGCATTTT
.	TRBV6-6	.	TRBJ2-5	CASSYSRTLQETQYF	TGTGCCAGCAGTTACTCGCGGACTCTTCAAGAGACCCAGTACTTC
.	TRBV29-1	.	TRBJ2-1	CSVAEGAGNEQFF	TGCAGCGTTGCGGAGGGGGCGGGAAATGAGCAGTTCTTC
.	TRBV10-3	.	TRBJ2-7	CAISSGQGYEQYF	TGTGCCATCAGTTCGGGGCAGGGCTACGAGCAGTACTTC
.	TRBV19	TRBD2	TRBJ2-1	CASSIGGLAGGWQFF	TGTGCCAGTAGTATAGGTGGACTAGCGGGAGGGTGGCAGTTCTTC
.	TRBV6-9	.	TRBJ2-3	CASSYGLSISADTQYF	TGTGCCAGCAGTTATGGGCTCAGCATCAGCGCAGATACGCAGTATTTT
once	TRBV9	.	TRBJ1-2	CASSVSSYYGYTF	TGTGCCAGCAGCGTCTCTTCCTACTATGGCTACACCTTC
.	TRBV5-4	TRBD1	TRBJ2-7	CASSLAGQSSYEQYF	TGTGCCAGCAGCTTGGCGGGACAGAGCTCCTACGAGCAGTACTTC
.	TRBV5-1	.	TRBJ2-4	CASSSEGVGRNIQYF	TGCGCCAGCAGCTCCGAGGGGGTGGGTAGAAACATTCAGTACTTC
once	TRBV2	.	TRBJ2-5	CASRGQSGETQYF	TGTGCCAGCAGAGGACAGTCAGGAGAGACCCAGTACTTC
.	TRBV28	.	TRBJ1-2	CASSQPGGRGGYTF	TGTGCCAGCAGCCAGCCGGGGGGGCGCGGTGGCTACACCTTC